The 16 T cell receptor beta chains listed next were all sequenced from one sample in a study of response to subunit inactivated influenza vaccine. One entry per CDR3 protein results from TCRdb running MiXCR on the RT-PCR reads. Here the sample spans 150,000 to 200,000 distinct CDR3 sequences, roughly 10% being singletons. Sequencing used CD8+ T cells sorted from PBMCs, obtained roughly 24 months after vaccination. Every receptor here comes from a man in his fifties or sixties who received an inactivated influenza vaccine.

This clonotype was counted a few times. This sequence joins TRBV6-5 and TRBJ2-7, with D maybe TRBD2 (6 bases). This CDR3 is 16 amino acids long. Germline V gene sequence: CDR1 MNHEY, CDR2 SVGAGI. V gave up 0 bases and J gave up 4 bases, with 16 bases separating them. The CDR3 bases are TGTGCCAGCAGTTACTCAACCCTCGGTAGCGGATACGAGCAGTACTTC. Translation: CASSYSTLGSGYEQYF.

This clonotype was recorded a few times. The chain joins TRBV12-3 or TRBV12-4 to TRBJ1-3; 8 positions agree with TRBD1. The trim removed 3 bases at V and 3 bases at J, leaving 1 base unmatched. CDR3 length equals 14 residues. CDR3 DNA: TGTGCCAGCAGTTTGACAGGGGTTGGAAACACCATATATTTT. Its protein is CASSLTGVGNTIYF.

In this sample, this clonotype turned up a few times. J is TRBJ2-3 and V is TRBV7-9, with D unclear. V dropped 4 bases and J dropped 0 bases, with 8 bases sitting between them. Germline-derived CDR1 and CDR2 are SEHNR and FQNEAQ (reference sequence). The CDR3 length is 14 residues. The CDR3 DNA reads as TGTGCCAGCAGCTACCCCGTTAGCACAGATACGCAGTATTTT. This sequence encodes CASSYPVSTDTQYF. The whole variable domain, remainder taken from reference TRBV7-9 and TRBJ2-3, is DTGVSQNPRHKITKRGQNVTFRCDPISEHNRLYWYRQTLGQGPEFLTYFQNEAQLEKSRLLSDRFSAERPKGSFSTLEIQRTEQGDSAMYLCASSYPVSTDTQYFGPGTRLTVL.

The sample holds a few counts of this clonotype. This chain connects TRBV20-1 to TRBJ2-7; D may be TRBD2 (6 bases). V lost 4 bases and J lost 5, with 15 bases in between. CDR1 and CDR2 from the germline V gene are DFQATT and SNEGSKA (reference sequence). This CDR3 comprises 13 residues. The CDR3 nucleotides read TGCAGTGCTAACACGGGAGAGGTCCACGAGCAGTACTTC. Its translation: CSANTGEVHEQYF.

The chain couples TRBV7-9 to TRBJ1-4; D uncertain. The ends were cut back, 3 bases at V and 8 bases at J, with 7 bases in the middle. Germline CDR1 SEHNR, CDR2 FQNEAQ (reference sequence). CDR3 length equals 12 residues. Here the CDR3 DNA reads TGTGCCAGCAGCTTTAGTGGAGAAAAACTGTTTTTT. It is translated as CASSFSGEKLFF.

The V call is TRBV5-1, the J call TRBJ2-1; D assignment may be TRBD1 or TRBD2 (5 bases each). Trimming removed 7 bases at V and 0 bases at J, with 5 bases between. The CDR3 extends over 12 amino acids. CDR1 is SGHRS and CDR2 is YFSETQ in the germline V gene. CDR3 coding DNA: TGCGCCAGCGGGACCTCCTACAATGAGCAGTTCTTC. Translated, it gives CASGTSYNEQFF.

V is TRBV10-3 and J is TRBJ1-1; no definite D call. Germline V CDR1 and CDR2: ENHRY, SYGVKD. V shed 1 base and J shed 1 base, with 10 bases lying between them. There are 15 residues in the CDR3. This CDR3 is CAISEFEGPNTEAFF. The CDR3, as DNA: TGTGCCATCAGTGAGTTTGAGGGCCCGAACACTGAAGCTTTCTTT.

The sample holds many counts of this clonotype. The chain employs TRBV5-6 and TRBJ2-7; the D gene is possibly TRBD1 (5 bases). Germline V lookup: CDR1 SGHDT, CDR2 YYEEEE. With 0 bases removed from V and 4 bases from J, the gap between germline ends came to 8 bases. The CDR3 is 13 amino acids. CDR3 DNA sequence: TGTGCCAGCAGCTTGGTCGACAGTTACGAGCAGTACTTC. It encodes CASSLVDSYEQYF.

Many counts were recorded for this clonotype. This chain links TRBV28 with TRBJ2-2; 7 positions agree with TRBD1. The CDR3 has 14 amino acids. Germline-derived CDR1 and CDR2 are MDHEN and SYDVKM. V dropped 7 bases and J dropped 4; count of bases not matched to a gene: 6. CDR3 residues: CASKGDSLTGELFF. The CDR3 nucleotides read TGTGCCAGCAAAGGGGACAGTCTCACCGGGGAGCTGTTTTTT.

This clonotype was seen only a few times. V is TRBV20-1 and J is TRBJ2-7, with 13 bases identical to TRBD2. V lost 6 bases to trimming and J lost 7 bases; unmatched junction nucleotides: 6. Germline CDR1 is DFQATT and CDR2 is SNEGSKA (reference sequence). CDR3 length: 13 amino acids. The CDR3 DNA follows: TGCAGTGCCTGGACTAGCGGGAGCGGGGAGCAGTACTTC. Its protein is CSAWTSGSGEQYF.

This clonotype was seen more than once but under ten times. The chain is built from TRBV9 and TRBJ2-5; no clear D. Per the germline V gene, CDR1 is SGDLS and CDR2 is YYNGEE. The length of the CDR3 is 15 residues. V lost 0 bases to trimming and J lost 0 bases, with 9 bases between them. The CDR3 DNA follows: TGTGCCAGCAGCGTAGGAACAGCGTACCAAGAGACCCAGTACTTC. This translates into CASSVGTAYQETQYF.

The rearrangement joins TRBV6-1 to TRBJ1-6; D might be TRBD1 (5 bases). Germline-derived CDR1 and CDR2 are MNHNS and SASEGT. This CDR3 region has 17 residues. The V end lost 4 bases, the J end lost 6 bases, and 19 bases lay between the germline ends. This chain's CDR3 is CASSARTSRMGNSPLHF. DNA for the CDR3: TGTGCCAGCAGTGCGAGGACATCCCGTATGGGTAATTCACCCCTCCACTTT.

V gene TRBV3-1 combines with J gene TRBJ2-1, with 11 bases fitting TRBD2. V gave up 0 bases and J gave up 2 bases; unmatched junction bases: 6. The germline V gene has CDR1 LGHDT and CDR2 YNNKEL (reference sequence). CDR3 size: 18 residues. The CDR3 DNA reads TGTGCCAGCAGCCAAGATCGGACTAGCGGGCCGACCTACAATGAGCAGTTCTTC. Translating gives CASSQDRTSGPTYNEQFF.

This rearrangement joins TRBV12-3 or TRBV12-4 to TRBJ1-1, with a tentative D call TRBD1 (5 bases). The CDR3 length is 12 residues. Trimming took off 7 bases at V and 8 bases at J, with 14 bases between the two ends. The CDR3 spells CASIPTGEEAFF. The CDR3 nucleotides are TGTGCCAGCATTCCTACAGGAGAAGAAGCTTTCTTT.

This clonotype was counted between two and nine times. CDR3 residues: CASSLIQNYEQYF. The DNA of the CDR3 is TGTGCCAGCAGTTTAATACAGAACTACGAGCAGTACTTC. The V and J genes are TRBV28 and TRBJ2-7; D gene unclear. Between the trimmed V and J ends, which lost 2 bases and 3 bases, there was a span of 8 bases. CDR3 length: 13 residues. The V gene's germline CDR1 is MDHEN and CDR2 SYDVKM.

This rearrangement joins TRBV4-1 to TRBJ1-2; D not certain. CDR1 MGHRA and CDR2 YSYEKL come from the germline V gene. The CDR3 consists of 18 residues. Deletions cut 0 bases from V and 3 bases from J, with 20 bases between. The DNA of the CDR3 is TGCGCCAGCAGCCAAGATAGTGGTGGCAGTCAACATTACTATGGCTACACCTTC. It codes for CASSQDSGGSQHYYGYTF.